This T cell receptor beta chain is from a study of blood T cells in healthy people across ages. J gave up 5 bases and V 0 bases, and 9 bases lay outside the gene matches. The CDR3 length is 17 residues. Germline V CDR1 and CDR2: SNHLY, FYNNEI. A J-beta primer mix and a sample-barcoded 5' primer were used in a second PCR of about 7 to 12 cycles. Using its own MiXCR run on the 5' RACE reads, TCRdb lists one record per CDR3 protein. The sample consists of 1.8 million or so distinct CDR3 sequences, 35% to 50% of them appearing once. V is TRBV2 and J is TRBJ2-1; TRBD2 agrees at 8 bases. Sequencing was carried out using blood. The sequence was obtained from a human donor in good health. This CDR3 reads CASSEATRLRGDNEQFF. The DNA of the CDR3 is TGTGCCAGCAGTGAAGCGACGCGGCTGCGGGGGGACAATGAGCAGTTCTTC.